This entry describes one T cell receptor beta chain. No antigen is known for it. This sample was included in a study of CD8 T cells in Susac syndrome. CD8+ and CD4+ T cells circulating in blood were sequenced for TCR beta. Random hexamers were used to reverse transcribe the RNA input (about 0.5 to 1 ug). TCRdb reprocessed the immunoSEQ multiplex PCR reads via MiXCR and lists one record per CDR3 protein. The repertoire holds about 250,000 distinct CDR3 sequences, 90% to 95% seen once, with about 0.071% in the top ten. Overall study findings and caveats: The number of individuals included in the study's TCR sequencing and HLA analysis was acknowledged as relatively small.

There are 13 residues in the CDR3. The V segment lost 7 bases and the J segment 5 bases; nucleotides outside the gene matches: 6. Germline V gene lookup returns CDR1 GTSNPN and CDR2 SVGIG (reference sequence). Sequenced input: CD4+ T cells from PBMCs. The source of this sequence is a human donor with multiple sclerosis. The gene calls are TRBV30 and TRBJ1-5; 9 nucleotides line up with TRBD1. CDR3 loop: CALRQGVDQPQHF. The CDR3 DNA reads TGTGCCTTACGACAGGGGGTCGATCAGCCCCAGCATTTT.